Listed below are T cell receptor beta chains from one sample, sequenced in a study of blood T cell repertoires in COVID-19. Libraries were prepared by immunoSEQ multiplex PCR; TCRdb keeps only in-frame clonotypes and omits some of them. The table lists roughly 700,000 clones, around 90% of them singletons, with roughly 0.25% in the top ten. Source material: peripheral blood. Receptors originate from a young woman with acute or convalescent COVID-19. Both conserved end residues are trimmed from each CDR3. Each record gives: V gene, CDR3 protein.

TRBV6-4 | ASSPRGDRWSPLH
TRBV9 | ASSVAPGGGYGYT
TRBV7-9 | ASSRTGVQETQY
TRBV6-5 | ASSYSRTGRSYEQY
TRBV5-4 | ASSLAGQGASHGYT
TRBV9 | ASSPRTGDYGYT
TRBV6-5 | ASSYLSSADTQY
TRBV4-1 | ASSQEQEANYGYT
TRBV5-1 | ASSLATGNLNTEAF
TRBV5-1 | ASSQTSGKETQY
TRBV5-1 | ASSSGQGRTNEKLF
TRBV6-5 | ASAPGGGNQPQH
TRBV27 | ASSRQGAGNTIY
TRBV2 | ASRAGKYSYNSPLH
TRBV19 | ASRRTGLNTEAF
TRBV5-1 | ASSPGRANGYT
TRBV5-8 | ASSLEGAGGNTIY
TRBV2 | ASSAPGGSGRTYEQY
TRBV5-1 | ASSLGAFNEKLF
TRBV9 | ASSVATSTSSYNSPLH
TRBV19 | ASRQDRGAYEQY
TRBV7-6 | ASSLVGDSYEQY
TRBV9 | ASSVARQNTEAF
TRBV2 | ASSRDIGKGTEAF
TRBV10-3 | AITPGQGIYEQY
TRBV19 | ASSLFGVRYGYT
TRBV6-4 | ASSGQGVDQPQH
TRBV2 | ASSGDSYEQY
TRBV15 | ATSRDGGFSNQPQH
TRBV7-2 | ASSFQGGSPLH
TRBV5-6 | ASSLALAEGVGETQY
TRBV4-1 | ASSLPGGFDGELF
TRBV5-1 | ASSLVGGLGEKLF
TRBV6-5 | ASTPSGISNQPQH
TRBV7-2 | ASSLAGQEQF
TRBV15 | ATSRDREANTGELF
TRBV19 | ASKVQRGRLSYGYT
TRBV10-3 | AIGADQRGGYT
TRBV13 | ATQGGDGTDTQY
TRBV5-6 | ASSLRGISGNTIY
TRBV12-5 | ASGHAGDRGYT
TRBV7-9 | ASSPALGANYGYT
TRBV5-1 | ASSLVPGQGTEAF
TRBV6-5 | ASKPGGLISEAF
TRBV5-1 | ASSSPPNTEGLY
TRBV15 | ATSRDGTGDPYGYT
TRBV27 | ASSSMDRVDGYT
TRBV2 | ASSEQPGPYEQY
TRBV28 | ASSSAGVGGGDYGYT
TRBV9 | ASSVQGFNSPLH
TRBV5-4 | ASSSSFLDSPVYGYT
TRBV24-1 | ATQEHLNTEAF
TRBV19 | ASSIDRGGVDQPQH